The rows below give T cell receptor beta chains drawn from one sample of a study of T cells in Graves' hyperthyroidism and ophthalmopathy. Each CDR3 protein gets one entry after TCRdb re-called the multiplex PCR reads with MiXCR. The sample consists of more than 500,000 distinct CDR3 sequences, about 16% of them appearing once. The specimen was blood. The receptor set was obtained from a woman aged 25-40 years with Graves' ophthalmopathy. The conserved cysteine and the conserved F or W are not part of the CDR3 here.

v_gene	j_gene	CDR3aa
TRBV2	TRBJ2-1	ASEPGLAGGGNEQF
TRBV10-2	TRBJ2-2	ASKIMGPKGTGELF
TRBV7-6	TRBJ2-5	ASSLDGASRTQY
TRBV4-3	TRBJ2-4	ASSQTGLADIKNIQY
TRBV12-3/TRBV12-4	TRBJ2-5	ASSLLRQAETQY
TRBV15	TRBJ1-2	ATSREGTIFGYT
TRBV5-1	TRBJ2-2	ASSSIDAGELF
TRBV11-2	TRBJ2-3	ASSAGLAGGADTQY
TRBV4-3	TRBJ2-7	ASSQAGGSTYEQY
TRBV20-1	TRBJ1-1	SGPSQNTEAF
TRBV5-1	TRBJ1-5	ASSLAPGGNQPQH
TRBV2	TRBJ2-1	ASQPTSSYNEQF
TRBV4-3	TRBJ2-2	ASSQRGRGGTGELF
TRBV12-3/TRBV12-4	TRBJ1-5	ASRGKTGDQPQH
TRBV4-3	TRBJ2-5	ASSSRLAGQETQY
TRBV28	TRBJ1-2	ASSLSVEGTNYGYT
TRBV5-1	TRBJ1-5	ASRSGQGDYSNQPQH
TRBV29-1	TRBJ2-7	SVGGQVTSGIYEQY
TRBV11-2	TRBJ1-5	ASSLGGQARSQPQH
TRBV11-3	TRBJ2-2	ASSLEGAGELF
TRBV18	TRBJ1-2	ASSPPDRTKT
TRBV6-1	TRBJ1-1	ASSSTGATTEAF
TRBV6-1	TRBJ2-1	ASSSTGGNEQF
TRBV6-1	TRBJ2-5	ASSENRGRETQY
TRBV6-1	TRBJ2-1	ASSPTSGSRNEQF
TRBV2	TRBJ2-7	ASSGGLASYEQY
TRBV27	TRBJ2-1	ASSLVGDYEQF
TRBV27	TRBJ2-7	ASSLLGTSGSEQY
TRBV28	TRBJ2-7	ASSFGGTEFYEQY